The clone carrying this T cell receptor beta chain occurred many times. The data were obtained in a study of T cells in Graves' hyperthyroidism and ophthalmopathy. The CDR3 consists of 12 residues. CDR1 is SQVTM, CDR2 ANQGSEA, per germline. Trimming cost V 4 bases and J 7 bases, with 14 bases left between them. The CDR3 regions of TCR beta were amplified from RNA transcripts. A set of HTBI primers served as the primers for a first-round RT-PCR of the TCR CDR3. Each CDR3 protein is one row after TCRdb ran MiXCR on the multiplex PCR reads. Among approximately 480,000 distinct CDR3 sequences, less than 25% were seen once, and the ten largest hold roughly 29%.

The sequenced sample consisted of blood. This sequence originates from a man aged 18-30 years with Graves' hyperthyroidism. The chain joins TRBV29-1 to TRBJ2-7, with D maybe TRBD1 (5 bases). This CDR3 is CSVAGRAGEQYF. The CDR3 DNA reads as TGCAGCGTTGCGGGCAGGGCTGGTGAGCAGTACTTC.